The rows below give T cell receptor beta chains drawn from one sample of a study of cytomegalovirus exposure and HLA in healthy donors. This table comes from immunoSEQ multiplex PCR, and its TCRdb copy is limited to in-frame clones, with some not included. Here the sample spans 150,000 to 200,000 clones, 68% being singletons. The sample consisted of PBMCs. These receptors were taken from a woman in her thirties or forties in good health and CMV-seropositive. CDR3s include the opening cysteine and the closing phenylalanine or tryptophan. The order of the fields is V gene, clone size, D gene, J gene, CDR3 protein, CDR3 DNA. D genes are given only for firm matches. Where a row states a size, it is once, few, many or the class of an expanded clone; other rows omit it.

>TRBV2|-|-|TRBJ1-5
CASSDRERNQPQHF
TGTGCCAGCAGTGACAGGGAACGCAATCAGCCCCAGCATTTT
>TRBV5-1|once|TRBD2|TRBJ2-1
CASSRTSGASFGDEQFF
TGCGCCAGCAGCAGGACTAGCGGTGCGAGTTTTGGCGATGAGCAGTTCTTC
>TRBV28|-|-|TRBJ2-2
CASTARATGELFF
TGTGCCAGCACCGCGCGGGCCACCGGGGAGCTGTTTTTT
>TRBV14|-|TRBD2|TRBJ2-1
CASSHGGGSANEQFF
TGTGCCAGCAGCCATGGCGGGGGATCGGCTAATGAGCAGTTCTTC
>TRBV7-3|-|-|TRBJ2-1
CASSLTADNEQFF
TGTGCCAGCAGCTTAACCGCGGACAATGAGCAGTTCTTC
>TRBV6-7|few|TRBD2|TRBJ2-3
CASSGTSGGEEDTQYF
TGTGCCAGCAGTGGGACTAGCGGGGGGGAGGAAGATACGCAGTATTTT
>TRBV5-1|-|TRBD1|TRBJ2-7
CASSLAGTGSYEQYF
TGCGCCAGCAGCTTGGCCGGGACAGGCTCCTACGAGCAGTACTTC
>TRBV9|-|-|TRBJ2-1
CASSVVGGNNIQHEQFF
TGTGCCAGCAGCGTAGTCGGCGGGAATAACATTCAGCATGAGCAGTTCTTC
>TRBV7-8|few|TRBD1|TRBJ1-4
CASSYRGFEKLFF
TGTGCCAGCAGCTACAGGGGGTTCGAAAAACTGTTTTTT
>TRBV12-5|-|-|TRBJ2-5
CASGLVRGFVQETQYF
TGTGCTAGTGGTTTGGTACGGGGTTTCGTCCAAGAGACCCAGTACTTC
>TRBV28|-|-|TRBJ2-4
CASSLGGLAKNIQYF
TGTGCCAGCAGCCTTGGAGGGCTAGCCAAAAACATTCAGTACTTC
>TRBV2|-|TRBD1|TRBJ2-7
CASSLTGLANEQYF
TGTGCCAGCAGCCTGACAGGGTTAGCCAACGAGCAGTACTTC
>TRBV6-5|-|TRBD1|TRBJ1-1
CASSQLGTGWVAFF
TGTGCCAGCAGCCAGCTGGGGACAGGGTGGGTAGCTTTCTTT
>TRBV4-3|-|-|TRBJ2-5
CASSQDPDQETQYF
TGCGCCAGCAGCCAAGACCCAGACCAAGAGACCCAGTACTTC
>TRBV27|-|TRBD2|TRBJ2-2
CASRMTSGTRTGELFF
TGTGCCAGCAGGATGACTAGCGGGACCCGTACCGGGGAGCTGTTTTTT
>TRBV7-6|-|-|TRBJ1-6
CASSLRRGGTGESPLHF
TGTGCCAGCAGCTTAAGGAGGGGGGGGACCGGTGAGTCACCCCTCCACTTT
>TRBV7-2|-|-|TRBJ1-1
CASSLVQGGTEAFF
TGTGCCAGCAGCTTAGTTCAGGGAGGAACTGAAGCTTTCTTT
>TRBV5-1|few|-|TRBJ1-1
CASRSLQGMNTEAFF
TGCGCCAGCAGGTCTCTCCAGGGAATGAACACTGAAGCTTTCTTT
>TRBV19|-|-|TRBJ2-1
CASSLGQKYNEQFF
TGTGCCAGCTCTCTGGGCCAAAAGTACAATGAGCAGTTCTTC
>TRBV28|-|-|TRBJ2-3
CASSLASLPPDTQYF
TGTGCCAGCAGTTTGGCTAGCCTCCCCCCAGATACGCAGTATTTT